This TCR beta chain is from a study of regulatory T cells in long-lasting Graves disease. HTBI primers from iRepertoire and Arm-PCR of CDR3 regions yielded the TCR beta libraries. TCRdb passed the multiplex PCR reads through MiXCR, listing each CDR3 protein once. The sample includes 450,000 to 600,000 distinct CDR3 sequences, about 17% of them seen just once. V shed 7 bases and J 1 base; nucleotides not matched to a gene: 13. This CDR3 has 18 residues. The germline V gene encodes CDR1 MNHNS and CDR2 SASEGT. The time point: newly diagnosed GD, antithyroid drugs for less than 3 months. RNA extracted from PBMCs served as the sequencing template. The sample was also reused in another study, on T cells in Graves' hyperthyroidism and ophthalmopathy.

This specimen consisted of peripheral blood mononuclear cells (PBMCs), obtained at new diagnosis, from a patient treated with antithyroid drugs. This chain uses TRBV6-1 with TRBJ2-6; 7 nucleotides agree with TRBD1. This clonotype was sampled from a man in his forties with Graves disease. CDR3 in DNA: TGTGCCAGCACCCAATGGACAGGATTAAAATCTGGGGCCAACGTCCTGACTTTC. Translating it yields CASTQWTGLKSGANVLTF.